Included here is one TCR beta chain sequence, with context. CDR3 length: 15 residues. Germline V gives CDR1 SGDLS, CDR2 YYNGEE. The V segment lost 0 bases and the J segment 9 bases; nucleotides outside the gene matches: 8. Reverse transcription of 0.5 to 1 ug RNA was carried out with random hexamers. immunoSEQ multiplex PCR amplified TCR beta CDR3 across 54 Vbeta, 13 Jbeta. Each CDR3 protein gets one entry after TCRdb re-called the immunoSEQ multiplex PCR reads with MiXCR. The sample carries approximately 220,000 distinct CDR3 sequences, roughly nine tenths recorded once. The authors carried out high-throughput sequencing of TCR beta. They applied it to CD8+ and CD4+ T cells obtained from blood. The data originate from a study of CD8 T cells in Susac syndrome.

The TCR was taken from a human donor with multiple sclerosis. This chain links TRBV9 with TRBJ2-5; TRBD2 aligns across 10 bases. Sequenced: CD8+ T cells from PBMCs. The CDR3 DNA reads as TGTGCCAGCAGCGTAGCCCCTAGCGGGGGCGAGGCCCAGTACTTC. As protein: CASSVAPSGGEAQYF.